This T cell receptor (beta chain) was retrieved from a study of immune evolution from preneoplasia to lung adenocarcinoma. Points from the study as a whole: Normal lung had the highest top T cell clone frequencies.

This table comes from immunoSEQ multiplex PCR, and its TCRdb copy is limited to in-frame clones, with some not included. This sample has 7,500 to 10,000 clones; 88% occur once, and the top ten carry under 3%. To note about this clone: Its matching antigen is unknown.

With 1 base clipped from V and 4 bases from J, the junction kept 5 bases outside the gene matches. This CDR3 is 15 amino acids long. Looked up from germline, CDR1 is SGHAT and CDR2 is FQNNGV. The sequence was obtained from a person aged 65 to 85 with invasive lung adenocarcinoma. Some clones in this sample may be carry-over from other donors' samples. The chain recombines TRBV11-2 with TRBJ1-1; 8 bases map to TRBD1. Input material: FFPE invasive lung adenocarcinoma tissue. CDR3 DNA: TGTGCCAGCAGCTTAGGAGGACAGGGTGGCACTGAAGCTTTCTTT. It codes for CASSLGGQGGTEAFF.